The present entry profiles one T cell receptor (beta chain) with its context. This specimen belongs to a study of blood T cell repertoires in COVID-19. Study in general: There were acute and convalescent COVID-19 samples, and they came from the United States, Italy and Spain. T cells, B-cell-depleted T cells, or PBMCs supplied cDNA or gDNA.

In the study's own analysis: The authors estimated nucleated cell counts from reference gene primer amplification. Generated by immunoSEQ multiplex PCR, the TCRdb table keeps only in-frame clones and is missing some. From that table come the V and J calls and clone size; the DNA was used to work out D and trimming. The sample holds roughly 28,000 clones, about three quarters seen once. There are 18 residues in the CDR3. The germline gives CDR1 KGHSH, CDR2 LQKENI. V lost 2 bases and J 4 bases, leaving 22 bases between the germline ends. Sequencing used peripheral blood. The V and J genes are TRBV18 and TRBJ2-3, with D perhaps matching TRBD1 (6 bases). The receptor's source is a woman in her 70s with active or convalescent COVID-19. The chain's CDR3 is CASSPIFGQGIYADTQYF. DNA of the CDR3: TGTGCCAGCTCACCAATTTTTGGGCAGGGGATTTACGCAGATACGCAGTATTTT. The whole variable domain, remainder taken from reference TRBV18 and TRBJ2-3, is NAGVMQNPRHLVRRRGQEARLRCSPMKGHSHVYWYRQLPEEGLKFMVYLQKENIIDESGMPKERFSAEFPKEGPSILRIQQVVRGDSAAYFCASSPIFGQGIYADTQYFGPGTRLTVL.